Listed here is a single TCR beta chain. Its antigen is unknown. Only in-frame clones appear in the TCRdb table, and some are missing; sequencing was by immunoSEQ multiplex PCR. The sample contains about 36,000 clones, roughly four fifths of which appear only once. This entry belongs to a study of CD4 T cells in relation to SARS-CoV-2 and coronaviruses. Study as a whole: The HLA restriction of the shared crossreactive spike epitopes was mapped.

Sequencing was done on a sample of naive CD4+ T cells from PBMCs, cultured in vitro. Subset of the sample: naive CD4+ T cells isolated by negative enrichment. This receptor was identified in an adult with COVID-19.

CDR3 region: CASSPSGGVAWEKLFF. CDR3 coding DNA: TGTGCCAGCAGCCCCAGTGGAGGGGTCGCTTGGGAAAAACTGTTTTTT. J is TRBJ1-4 and V is TRBV4-2; D is possibly TRBD1 (5 bases). The V gene's germline CDR1 is LGHNA and CDR2 YNFKEQ. Trimming removed 4 bases from V and 8 bases from J, with 20 bases in between. CDR3 length: 16 residues.